This paragraph reports one T cell receptor beta chain. The Seattle site enrolled patients during active infection and followed them longitudinally. This sample is drawn from a study of blood T cell repertoires in COVID-19. Overall study context: Acute and convalescent COVID-19 specimens originated in the United States, Italy and Spain. The analysed material was cDNA or gDNA that came from T cells, B-cell-depleted T cells, or PBMCs.

In the authors' methods: Reference gene primer amplification gave estimated nucleated cell counts. The assay was immunoSEQ multiplex PCR, and TCRdb's table has in-frame clones only and misses some. V and J calls plus clone size are reproduced from that table; the DNA served to infer D and trimming. The sample carries a few hundred thousand clones, 88% recorded once. V was pared by 2 bases and J by 4 bases, with 3 bases between. CDR3 size: 12 residues. Germline CDR1 is MNHNY and CDR2 is SVGAGI (reference sequence). The sequence was collected from an older woman with COVID-19, enrolled during active disease. Sequenced: peripheral blood. The rearrangement uses TRBV6-6 and TRBJ1-5; D remains unclear. CDR3 DNA sequence: TGTGCCAGCAGTTACACAAATCAGCCCCAGCATTTT. Its translation: CASSYTNQPQHF.